The 9 T cell receptor beta chains in this list originate from one sample, sequenced in a study of T cell changes during pregnancy in multiple sclerosis. Here immunoSEQ multiplex PCR was the method, and the copy in TCRdb shows in-frame clones only, minus some. This sample has 90,000 to 120,000 clones, with around 92% found just once. The specimen comprised peripheral blood, sampled in the third trimester of pregnancy. Receptors were obtained from a female donor in good health, enrolled as a control in a pregnancy study.

V usage is TRBV18 and J usage is TRBJ1-2, with a tentative D call TRBD1 (6 bases). Trimming took 1 base from V and 4 from J, leaving 13 bases between them. The CDR3 runs to 15 residues. The germline V gene has CDR1 KGHSH and CDR2 LQKENI. CDR3 DNA sequence: TGTGCCAGCTCACCACAAACAGGGTTGGGCTATGGCTACACCTTC. Protein: CASSPQTGLGYGYTF. Variable domain in full (rest from reference TRBV18 and TRBJ1-2): NAGVMQNPRHLVRRRGQEARLRCSPMKGHSHVYWYRQLPEEGLKFMVYLQKENIIDESGMPKERFSAEFPKEGPSILRIQQVVRGDSAAYFCASSPQTGLGYGYTFGSGTRLTVV.

The chain links TRBV30 to TRBJ1-2; D remains ambiguous. Germline lookup yields CDR1 GTSNPN and CDR2 SVGIG (reference sequence). The CDR3 spans 11 residues. V dropped 4 bases and J dropped 4 bases, with 7 bases sitting between them. This CDR3 reads CAWTFSYGYTF. CDR3 coding DNA: TGTGCCTGGACGTTCTCCTATGGCTACACCTTC.

The gene calls are TRBV4-2 and TRBJ2-1; D is perhaps TRBD1 (6 bases). The CDR3 runs to 15 residues. The germline gives CDR1 LGHNA, CDR2 YNFKEQ. V was cut by 0 bases and J by 1 base, with 7 bases left in between. As DNA, the CDR3 is TGTGCCAGCAGCCAAGATGGACAGTCCTACAATGAGCAGTTCTTC. Translation gives CASSQDGQSYNEQFF.

The V and J genes are TRBV6-1 and TRBJ2-5, with TRBD2 matching 11 bases. The CDR3 contains 15 residues. With V trimmed by 4 bases and J by 2 bases, 3 bases remained unmatched. CDR1 MNHNS and CDR2 SASEGT come from the germline V gene. This chain's CDR3 is CASSVSGGVQETQYF. DNA for the CDR3: TGTGCCAGCAGTGTTAGCGGGGGGGTACAAGAGACCCAGTACTTC.

J is TRBJ2-7 and V is TRBV20-1; a weak D match, TRBD2 (5 bases). The CDR3 loop spans 11 amino acids. Between the trimmed V and J ends, which lost 2 bases and 11 bases, there was a span of 13 bases. CDR1 is DFQATT, CDR2 SNEGSKA, per germline (reference sequence). CDR3 sequence reads: CSARTLDGEYF. In DNA form, the CDR3 reads TGCAGTGCTAGAACTCTCGACGGGGAGTACTTC.

This clone was detected only once. The CDR3 region is CASSWGTGYNEQFF. CDR3 sequence (DNA): TGTGCCAGCAGCTGGGGGACAGGGTACAATGAGCAGTTCTTC. V gene TRBV5-4 combines with J gene TRBJ2-1; 9 positions agree with TRBD1. The CDR3 consists of 14 residues. Germline assignment: CDR1 SGHNT and CDR2 YYREEE (reference sequence). V lost 3 bases and J lost 4; bases outside the gene matches: 2.

CDR3 in amino acids: CASRKSGGVAGELFF. The CDR3, as DNA: TGTGCCAGCCGAAAGAGCGGGGGGGTCGCCGGGGAGCTGTTTTTT. The chain recombines TRBV7-2 with TRBJ2-2; 10 bases line up with TRBD2. Germline values: CDR1 SGHTA, CDR2 FQGNSA. The CDR3 is 15 residues long. V trimming: 8 bases; J trimming: 6 bases; junction bases outside the gene matches: 9.

On this clone: This same CDR3 is encoded by further DNA sequences in the sample. The chain links TRBV2 to TRBJ1-1; 10 bases agree with TRBD1. CDR1 is SNHLY, CDR2 FYNNEI, per germline. V shed 6 bases, J shed 4 bases, and the junction held 5 bases outside the gene matches. The CDR3 consists of 14 residues. DNA for the CDR3: TGTGCCAGCAGCTCCGGGACAGGGGCCACTGAAGCTTTCTTT. This sequence encodes CASSSGTGATEAFF.

The chain joins TRBV4-1 to TRBJ2-3; perhaps TRBD2 as D (6 bases). V was shortened by 4 bases and J by 0 bases, with 11 bases between the two germline ends. The V gene's germline CDR1 is MGHRA and CDR2 YSYEKL. The CDR3 spans 15 residues. The CDR3 protein is CASSLLGLSTDTQYF. The CDR3 region has the DNA TGCGCCAGCAGCCTCCTGGGACTTAGCACAGATACGCAGTATTTT.